The 22 T cell receptor beta chains below come from one sample, sequenced in a study of CD8+CD57+ T cells in acquired aplastic anemia. For CDR3 and TCR beta VDJ profiling, genomic DNA was the template used. TCRdb re-called the reads with MiXCR, one entry per CDR3 protein. The repertoire includes roughly 170,000 distinct CDR3 sequences, about 44% of them detected once, and over 10% sits in the top ten. CD8+CD57+ cell expansion, shown by flow cytometry, had occurred in the patients selected for sequencing. The source material was sorted CD4+, CD8+, or CD8+CD57+ T cells (not recorded which) from PBMCs. All receptors come from a human donor with aplastic anemia.

The V and J genes are TRBV20-1 and TRBJ2-1; unclear D gene. V lost 0 bases and J 12 bases, leaving 9 bases between the germline ends. Germline CDR1 and CDR2: DFQATT and SNEGSKA (reference sequence). The CDR3 sequence is 11 residues long. The CDR3 bases are TGCAGTGCTAGAGAAGGGCAAGGGCAGTTCTTC. It is translated as CSAREGQGQFF.

The chain recombines TRBV2 with TRBJ2-1; 7 bases are a match to TRBD1. J gave up 9 bases and V 5 bases, and 4 bases lay outside the gene matches. Per the germline V gene, CDR1 is SNHLY and CDR2 is FYNNEI. The CDR3 loop spans 12 amino acids. CDR3 nucleotides: TGTGCCAGCAGTACGGGACAGCCTGAGCAGTTCTTC. Translated: CASSTGQPEQFF.

This chain links TRBV15 with TRBJ2-1; 10 nucleotides match TRBD1. The CDR3 loop spans 15 amino acids. Germline-derived CDR1 and CDR2 are LNHNV and YYDKDF (reference sequence). Unmatched junction bases numbered 5, after V lost 3 bases and J lost 6 bases. As DNA, the CDR3 is TGTGCCACCAGCAGCTCCGGGACAGGGGCCAATGAGCAGTTCTTC. Its protein is CATSSSGTGANEQFF. The full variable domain, completed using reference TRBV15 and TRBJ2-1, is DAMVIQNPRYQVTQFGKPVTLSCSQTLNHNVMYWYQQKSSQAPKLLFHYYDKDFNNEADTPDNFQSRRPNTSFCFLDIRSPGLGDTAMYLCATSSSGTGANEQFFGPGTRLTVL.

V is TRBV28 and J is TRBJ2-1, with D perhaps TRBD1 (5 bases). The CDR3 runs 15 residues. Trimming cost V 3 bases and J 0 bases, with 9 bases left between them. Germline CDR1 is MDHEN and CDR2 is SYDVKM. CDR3 DNA sequence: TGTGCCAGCAGTTTGGCAGGGCTCTCCTACAATGAGCAGTTCTTC. This codes for CASSLAGLSYNEQFF.

The chain joins TRBV2 to TRBJ2-7; possible D gene TRBD1, 5 bases. Germline V lookup: CDR1 SNHLY, CDR2 FYNNEI. The CDR3 totals 13 residues. The V and J ends lost 6 bases and 6 bases respectively, with 15 bases between them. In DNA, the CDR3 is TGTGCCAGCAGGGACGACAGATTAATCGAGCAGTACTTC. This translates into CASRDDRLIEQYF.

As concerns this clonotype: Compared with germline, one end of the junction differs, possibly owing to a read error. This CDR3 reads CASSTGRSGNTMYF. DNA of the CDR3: TGCGCCAGCAGCACGGGTCGCTCTGGAAACACCATGTATTTT. J is TRBJ1-3 and V is TRBV5-1, with no clear D. Germline CDR1 SGHRS, CDR2 YFSETQ. The CDR3 length is 14 residues. The full variable domain, completed using reference TRBV5-1 and TRBJ1-3, is KAGVTQTPRYLIKTRGQQVTLSCSPISGHRSVSWYQQTPGQGLQFLFEYFSETQRNKGNFPGRFSGRQFSNSRSEMNVSTLELGDSALYLCASSTGRSGNTMYFGEGSWLTVV.

This clonotype appeared once. This rearrangement joins TRBV19 to TRBJ2-1; TRBD2 matches at 7 bases. V shed 3 bases and J 8 bases; nucleotides not matched to a gene: 7. CDR3 length: 14 residues. From germline, CDR1 is LNHDA and CDR2 SQIVND (reference sequence). CDR3 sequence (DNA): TGTGCCAGTAGTATTTCGGCTAGCGGTGATGAGCAGTTCTTC. Its translation is CASSISASGDEQFF.

As for this clonotype: Possible read error: a much larger clone is one base away. This chain joins TRBV28 and TRBJ2-7; TRBD1 matches 9 bases. CDR3 length: 15 residues. Germline CDR1 reads MDHEN; CDR2 reads SYDVKM. The CDR3 DNA reads TGTGCCAGCAACCGCATGGGACAGGGTGTCCACGAGCAGCACTTC. Translation gives CASNRMGQGVHEQHF.

This clonotype appeared many times. This rearrangement joins TRBV9 to TRBJ2-2; 8 bases are shared with TRBD2. The CDR3 runs 16 residues. The J segment lost 4 bases and the V segment lost 2 bases, leaving 7 bases of the junction unmatched. Germline CDR1 and CDR2: SGDLS and YYNGEE. The CDR3 DNA follows: TGTGCCAGCAGCGTTGCGGGGGGCCTGAGCACCGGGGAGCTGTTTTTT. Protein: CASSVAGGLSTGELFF.

This chain connects TRBV7-2 to TRBJ2-3; D is uncertain. The CDR3 consists of 14 residues. The germline CDR1 and CDR2 sequences are SGHTA and FQGNSA. V shed 3 bases and J shed 2 bases, with 9 bases lying between them. The CDR3 sequence: CASSLGWATDTQYF. The CDR3 DNA reads as TGTGCCAGCAGCTTGGGATGGGCCACAGATACGCAGTATTTT.

The J gene is TRBJ2-5, the V gene TRBV25-1; D is possibly TRBD1 (7 bases). Trimming removed 1 base at V and 4 bases at J, with 10 bases between. This CDR3 comprises 14 residues. Germline lookup yields CDR1 MGHDK and CDR2 SYGVNS. As DNA, the CDR3 is TGTGCCAGCAGTGAATCCCAGGGGGGAGAGACCCAGTACTTC. Protein sequence: CASSESQGGETQYF. The variable domain in full, with the rest retrieved from reference TRBV25-1 and TRBJ2-5, is EADIYQTPRYLVIGTGKKITLECSQTMGHDKMYWYQQDPGMELHLIHYSYGVNSTEKGDLSSESTVSRIRTEHFPLTLESARPSHTSQYLCASSESQGGETQYFGPGTRLLVL.

Worth noting for this clonotype: One end of the junction varies from germline; a read error may be responsible. The chain employs TRBV7-2 and TRBJ1-4; D call uncertain. CDR3 size: 15 residues. Germline CDR1 and CDR2: SGHTA and FQGNSA. CDR3 DNA sequence: TGTGCCAGCAGCTCCCGAGTTGCAACTAATGAAAAACTGTTTTTC. The encoded protein is CASSSRVATNEKLFF.

The chain carries TRBV2 and TRBJ1-1, with no clear D. The length of the CDR3 is 13 residues. V was trimmed by 6 bases and J by 0 bases, leaving 8 bases between them. The germline V gene encodes CDR1 SNHLY and CDR2 FYNNEI. CDR3 nucleotides: TGTGCCAGCAGACCCCTCATGAACACTGAAGCTTTCTTT. Translation: CASRPLMNTEAFF.

The chain links TRBV6-2 or TRBV6-3 to TRBJ2-1; D may match TRBD1 or TRBD2 (6 bases each). This CDR3 spans 15 amino acids. V was clipped by 5 bases and J by 5 bases, with 16 bases between them. Germline V CDR1 and CDR2: MNHEY, SVGEGT. CDR3 in DNA: TGTGCCAGCAGTGACAACAGGGAGGCGGACAATGAGCAGTTCTTC. It translates to CASSDNREADNEQFF.

This clonotype was seen more than once but under ten times. The chain employs TRBV19 and TRBJ2-7; perhaps TRBD1 as D (6 bases). The CDR3 consists of 13 residues. The V gene lost 4 bases and the J gene lost 2 bases, with 9 bases spanning the gap. Germline V gene lookup returns CDR1 LNHDA and CDR2 SQIVND (reference sequence). CDR3 nucleotides: TGTGCCAGTAGTACCTCAGGGGCCTACGAGCAGTACTTC. As protein: CASSTSGAYEQYF.

The genes are TRBV2 and TRBJ2-5; no clear D. This CDR3 has 15 residues. Germline CDR1 and CDR2: SNHLY and FYNNEI. The V gene lost 0 bases and the J gene lost 1 base, with 9 bases spanning the gap. The CDR3 is CASSEARTVQETQYF. CDR3 bases: TGTGCCAGCAGTGAAGCGCGCACGGTCCAAGAGACCCAGTACTTC.

J is TRBJ2-7 and V is TRBV10-1; no firm D call. Germline CDR1 is WNHNN and CDR2 is SYGVQD (reference sequence). The V and J ends lost 7 bases and 3 bases respectively, with 13 bases between them. The CDR3 runs 13 residues. The CDR3 DNA reads TGCGCCAGCACCCTGACACAATTCTACGAGCAGTACTTC. Translated: CASTLTQFYEQYF.

The chain joins TRBV20-1 to TRBJ2-7; 7 bases match TRBD1. The germline V gene has CDR1 DFQATT and CDR2 SNEGSKA (reference sequence). The CDR3 has 13 amino acids. V was pared by 3 bases and J by 4 bases, with 6 bases of the junction left unmatched. DNA for the CDR3: TGCAGTGCTAGGGGTGACAGGGATTACGAGCAGTACGTC. Protein sequence: CSARGDRDYEQYV.

This clonotype came up many times. V usage is TRBV5-5 and J usage is TRBJ2-2, with a tentative D call TRBD1 (5 bases). This CDR3 has 16 residues. V gave up 4 bases and J gave up 7 bases, with 20 bases separating them. Germline V gene sequence: CDR1 SGHKS, CDR2 YYEKEE (reference sequence). The CDR3 spells CASSLVNRINVGELFF. For the CDR3, the DNA is TGTGCCAGCAGCCTAGTGAACAGGATAAACGTCGGGGAGCTGTTTTTT.

On this clonotype: This could be a read error, since a much larger clone is one nucleotide away. The chain couples TRBV6-1 to TRBJ1-6; D remains ambiguous. This CDR3 region has 16 residues. V was cut by 7 bases and J by 5 bases, with 18 bases left in between. Germline assignment: CDR1 MNHNS and CDR2 SASEGT. The CDR3 coding sequence is TGTGCCAGCACTATCCGGGCTCCCGGGGATAATTCACCCCTCCACTTT. Protein: CASTIRAPGDNSPLHF.

This clonotype was seen repeatedly, ten times or more. The chain is built from TRBV20-1 and TRBJ2-1; 8 bases map to TRBD2. CDR1 and CDR2 (germline): DFQATT, SNEGSKA (reference sequence). J was trimmed by 10 bases and V by 2 bases; bases with no gene match: 10. The CDR3 runs 14 residues. The CDR3 sequence: CSARYRGGFGEQFF. The CDR3 DNA reads TGCAGTGCTAGATATCGGGGGGGCTTTGGGGAGCAGTTCTTC.

The chain is built from TRBV20-1 and TRBJ2-7; 11 bases are a match to TRBD2. The CDR3 extends over 15 amino acids. J was trimmed by 1 base and V by 3 bases; bases with no gene match: 5. Germline CDR1 reads DFQATT; CDR2 reads SNEGSKA (reference sequence). The CDR3, as DNA: TGCAGTGCTAGCGGGACTAGCGGTTCTTCCTACGAGCAGTACTTC. It translates to CSASGTSGSSYEQYF.